The 13 T cell receptor beta chains in this list originate from one sample, sequenced in a study of blood T cell repertoires in COVID-19. Produced via immunoSEQ multiplex PCR; TCRdb's table is partial and in-frame only. The sample lists 110,000 or so clones, over 75% seen once, with more than 3.5% in the top ten. The sequenced sample consisted of peripheral blood. The source of these receptors is a woman between 65 and 79 years old with acute or convalescent COVID-19.

V is TRBV5-4 and J is TRBJ2-6; D remains ambiguous. V was shortened by 4 bases and J by 0 bases, with 8 bases between the two germline ends. The CDR3 has 15 residues. CDR1 is SGHNT, CDR2 YYREEE, per germline (reference sequence). The CDR3 reads CASSHGLSGANVLTF. The CDR3 nucleotides read TGTGCCAGCAGCCATGGGCTCTCTGGGGCCAACGTCCTGACTTTC.

This chain uses TRBV28 with TRBJ1-1; D may be TRBD1 (6 bases). The CDR3 covers 11 residues. The germline V gene has CDR1 MDHEN and CDR2 SYDVKM. V lost 6 bases and J lost 11, with 13 bases in between. The chain's CDR3 is CASRGQRVAFF. In DNA, the CDR3 is TGTGCCAGCAGAGGACAGAGGGTGGCTTTCTTT.

The V gene is TRBV4-1, the J gene TRBJ2-5, with 7 bases that match TRBD2. J was trimmed by 7 bases and V by 3 bases; bases with no gene match: 11. This CDR3 spans 15 amino acids. Germline V lookup: CDR1 MGHRA, CDR2 YSYEKL. The CDR3 loop reads CASSHLGLGRVTQYF. In nucleotides, the CDR3 is TGCGCCAGCAGCCACCTCGGACTAGGGCGCGTGACCCAGTACTTC.

This rearrangement joins TRBV3-1 (or the pseudogene TRBV3-2) to TRBJ2-2; 7 bases agree with TRBD1. V was pared by 3 bases and J by 3 bases, with 4 bases of the junction left unmatched. Looked up from germline, CDR1 is LGHDT and CDR2 is YNNKEL (reference sequence). This CDR3 has 15 amino acids. CDR3 DNA: TGTGCCAGCAGCCACCCGGACAGGTACACCGGGGAGCTGTTTTTT. It specifies CASSHPDRYTGELFF.

V gene TRBV7-6 combines with J gene TRBJ1-3, with D tentatively TRBD1 (6 bases). The CDR3 runs to 14 residues. Germline-derived CDR1 and CDR2 are SGHVS and FNYEAQ. V gave up 6 bases and J gave up 2 bases, with 11 bases separating them. The CDR3 here is CASSTGPTGNTIYF. The CDR3 nucleotides are TGTGCCAGCAGTACAGGGCCGACTGGAAACACCATATATTTT.

This clone was recorded a few times. The gene calls are TRBV10-3 and TRBJ1-2, with 7 bases identical to TRBD1. The V gene's germline CDR1 is ENHRY and CDR2 SYGVKD. The trim removed 1 base at V and 3 bases at J, leaving 8 bases unmatched. This CDR3 has 16 residues. CDR3 nucleotide sequence: TGTGCCATCAGTGAGTTATCTGGCAGGGGGGACTATGGCTACACCTTC. It codes for CAISELSGRGDYGYTF.

This chain uses TRBV10-3 with TRBJ1-5, with D perhaps matching TRBD1 (5 bases). Deletions cut 0 bases from V and 9 bases from J, with 21 bases between. The CDR3 spans 17 residues. Germline V gives CDR1 ENHRY, CDR2 SYGVKD. DNA of the CDR3: TGTGCCATCAGTGAGTCTCAAGGGGTTTATGAACCAAGGCCCCAGCATTTT. Translated, it gives CAISESQGVYEPRPQHF.

Only one count was recorded for this clone. The chain links TRBV7-2 to TRBJ2-5; tentative D call: TRBD1 (5 bases). CDR1 is SGHTA, CDR2 FQGNSA, per germline. The CDR3 has 15 residues. V shed 1 base and J shed 2 bases, with 11 bases lying between them. In DNA, the CDR3 is TGTGCCAGCAGCTTAGGGTCGACAGATCAAGAGACCCAGTACTTC. Translated, it gives CASSLGSTDQETQYF.

CDR3 sequence (DNA): TGTGCCAGTAATAGGGGACTAGCGGGACTCACCGGGGAGCTGTTTTTT. Its translation is CASNRGLAGLTGELFF. This chain connects TRBV19 to TRBJ2-2; 13 bases map to TRBD2. The V gene's germline CDR1 is LNHDA and CDR2 SQIVND (reference sequence). J was trimmed by 4 bases and V by 7 bases; bases with no gene match: 6. CDR3 length: 16 amino acids.

As concerns this clone: At one of its ends the junction is not consistent with the germline gene, which may arise from a read error. J is TRBJ2-7 and V is TRBV11-2, with D perhaps being TRBD1 or TRBD2 (6 bases each). Germline CDR1 SGHAT, CDR2 FQNNGV. CDR3 size: 12 residues. The CDR3 DNA reads as TGTGCCAGCAACTTACAGGGAGGCGAGCAGTACTTC. It yields the protein CASNLQGGEQYF.

The chain carries TRBV7-9 and TRBJ2-2; tentatively, D is TRBD1 (6 bases). Germline CDR1 and CDR2: SEHNR and FQNEAQ (reference sequence). V was shortened by 3 bases and J by 5 bases, with 22 bases between the two germline ends. CDR3 size: 18 residues. The chain's CDR3 is CASSLGAPETGRTGELFF. The CDR3 DNA reads as TGTGCCAGCAGCTTGGGGGCTCCTGAAACGGGTAGGACCGGGGAGCTGTTTTTT.

This clone turned up a few times. The chain couples TRBV7-9 to TRBJ1-1; 8 bases are shared with TRBD1. Germline lookup yields CDR1 SEHNR and CDR2 FQNEAQ (reference sequence). V trimming: 7 bases; J trimming: 1 base; junction bases outside the gene matches: 14. The CDR3 has 17 amino acids. The CDR3 sequence is CASIWGQGAGSNTEAFF. CDR3 sequence (DNA): TGTGCCAGCATATGGGGGCAGGGGGCTGGTTCGAACACTGAAGCTTTCTTT.

V and J are TRBV15 and TRBJ2-2; 7 bases match TRBD2. The CDR3 length is 15 residues. The V and J ends lost 5 bases and 6 bases, in that order; junction bases with no gene match: 9. CDR1 and CDR2 (germline): LNHNV, YYDKDF (reference sequence). In DNA form, the CDR3 reads TGTGCCACCAGCTTCGGACTAGAGTATGCCGGGGAGCTGTTTTTT. Protein sequence: CATSFGLEYAGELFF.